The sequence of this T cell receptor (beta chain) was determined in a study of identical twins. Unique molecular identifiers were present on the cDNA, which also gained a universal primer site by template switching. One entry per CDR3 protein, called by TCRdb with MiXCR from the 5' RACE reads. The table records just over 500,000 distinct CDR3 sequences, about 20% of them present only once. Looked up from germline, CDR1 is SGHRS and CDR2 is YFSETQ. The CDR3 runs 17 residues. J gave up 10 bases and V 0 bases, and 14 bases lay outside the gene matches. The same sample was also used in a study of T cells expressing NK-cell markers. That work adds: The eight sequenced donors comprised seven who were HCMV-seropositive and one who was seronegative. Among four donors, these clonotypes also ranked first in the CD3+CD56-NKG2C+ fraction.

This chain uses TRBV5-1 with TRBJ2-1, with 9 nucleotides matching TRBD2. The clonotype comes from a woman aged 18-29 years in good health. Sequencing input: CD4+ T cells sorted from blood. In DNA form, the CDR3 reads TGCGCCAGCAGCTTGGCCCCGGGTAGCGGGGGTGCAACGGAGCAGTTCTTC. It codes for CASSLAPGSGGATEQFF.